These 18 T cell receptor beta chains were all obtained from the same sample, sequenced in a study of blood T cell repertoires in COVID-19. Generated by immunoSEQ multiplex PCR, the TCRdb table keeps only in-frame clones and is missing some. The sample records 150,000 to 200,000 clones, 86% being singletons. Sequencing was done on a sample of peripheral blood. Receptors originate from a woman of 80 years or more in a cohort sampled during active or convalescent COVID-19.

The chain recombines TRBV5-4 with TRBJ1-6; D might be TRBD1 (5 bases). This CDR3 has 17 residues. V lost 0 bases and J 9 bases, leaving 19 bases between the germline ends. CDR1 is SGHNT, CDR2 YYREEE, per germline (reference sequence). This CDR3 reads CASSLAGGGGLVSPLHF. Written as DNA, the CDR3 is TGTGCCAGCAGCTTGGCCGGGGGTGGGGGTCTGGTTTCACCCCTCCACTTT.

The chain is built from TRBV10-3 and TRBJ2-1; TRBD2 matches at 7 bases. The trim removed 10 bases at V and 2 bases at J, leaving 8 bases unmatched. Germline V gives CDR1 ENHRY, CDR2 SYGVKD. CDR3 length: 14 residues. CDR3 amino acids: CATSTGRPYNEQFF. CDR3 bases: TGTGCCACTTCGACCGGGAGGCCCTACAATGAGCAGTTCTTC.

The sample holds a few counts of this clone. This chain links TRBV3-1 (or the pseudogene TRBV3-2) with TRBJ1-2; tentative D call: TRBD1 (5 bases). Trimming took off 3 bases at V and 2 bases at J, with 7 bases between the two ends. The CDR3 loop spans 13 amino acids. Per the germline V gene, CDR1 is LGHDT and CDR2 is YNNKEL (reference sequence). The CDR3 DNA reads TGTGCCAGCAGCCATAGGGGAAACTATGGCTACACCTTC. It specifies CASSHRGNYGYTF.

The chain uses TRBV7-9 and TRBJ2-7; 8 nucleotides match TRBD2. Germline CDR1 is SEHNR and CDR2 is FQNEAQ (reference sequence). The CDR3 is 18 residues long. V trimming: 1 base; J trimming: 4 bases; junction bases outside the gene matches: 15. Written as DNA, the CDR3 is TGTGCCAGCAGCTTAGAGAGTGGGGCCGGGACTAGTACATACGAGCAGTACTTC. Its protein product is CASSLESGAGTSTYEQYF.

This chain uses TRBV6-1 with TRBJ1-2; D is perhaps TRBD1 (5 bases). The V gene's germline CDR1 is MNHNS and CDR2 SASEGT. This CDR3 has 16 amino acids. The V end lost 0 bases, the J end lost 2 bases, and 13 bases lay between the germline ends. The CDR3 nucleotides read TGTGCCAGCAGTGAAGCGGCAGGGTTTACGAACTATGGCTACACCTTC. Protein: CASSEAAGFTNYGYTF.

The genes are TRBV7-8 and TRBJ2-2, with a possible D match to TRBD1 (7 bases). The ends were cut back, 5 bases at V and 7 bases at J, with 17 bases in the middle. Germline V gene data show CDR1 as SGHVS and CDR2 as FQNEAQ. CDR3 length: 15 residues. CDR3 nucleotides: TGTGCCAGCAGCCCGAGAGGAGGGGGCATCGGGGAGCTGTTTTTT. It yields the protein CASSPRGGGIGELFF.

This clone has only one observation. The chain carries TRBV11-2 and TRBJ1-2, with D maybe TRBD1 (6 bases). Germline CDR1 reads SGHAT; CDR2 reads FQNNGV. CDR3 length equals 16 residues. V dropped 2 bases and J dropped 3 bases, with 16 bases sitting between them. In DNA form, the CDR3 reads TGTGCCAGCAGCTTATGGTCACAGGGTTGGGACTATGGCTACACCTTC. Amino acids: CASSLWSQGWDYGYTF.

The chain couples TRBV19 to TRBJ1-6; D uncertain. V was trimmed by 5 bases and J by 0 bases, leaving 14 bases between them. CDR1 and CDR2 from the germline V gene are LNHDA and SQIVND (reference sequence). This CDR3 region has 17 residues. The CDR3 protein is CASSPAPTSSYNSPLHF. The CDR3 region has the DNA TGTGCCAGTAGTCCCGCCCCCACGAGCTCCTATAATTCACCCCTCCACTTT.

The chain carries TRBV9 and TRBJ1-1, with no clear D. V shed 4 bases and J shed 1 base, with 8 bases lying between them. This CDR3 has 13 residues. Germline CDR1 reads SGDLS; CDR2 reads YYNGEE. As DNA, the CDR3 is TGTGCCAGCAGCCCTCGGGGGAACACTGAAGCTTTCTTT. Its translation is CASSPRGNTEAFF.

The CDR3, as DNA: TGTGCCAGCAAGGCAGGGGCGAGCTATGGCTACACCTTC. The encoded protein is CASKAGASYGYTF. The rearrangement uses TRBV6-5 and TRBJ1-2, with D perhaps TRBD1 (6 bases). CDR1 and CDR2 from the germline V gene are MNHEY and SVGAGI. V was trimmed by 7 bases and J by 4 bases, leaving 13 bases between them. This CDR3 is built from 13 residues.

With regard to this clone: Other DNA variants within this sample encode the same CDR3. The chain combines TRBV12-3 or TRBV12-4 with TRBJ2-3; D perhaps matches TRBD2 (5 bases). V was shortened by 5 bases and J by 3 bases, with 6 bases between the two germline ends. The CDR3 has 12 amino acids. Written as DNA, the CDR3 is TGTGCCAGCAGTCGAGGGACAGATACGCAGTATTTT. Its protein is CASSRGTDTQYF.

The gene calls are TRBV19 and TRBJ1-2; no reliable D call. CDR1 is LNHDA and CDR2 is SQIVND in the germline V gene (reference sequence). The ends were cut back, 1 base at V and 3 bases at J, with 9 bases in the middle. This CDR3 contains 14 residues. CDR3 bases: TGTGCCAGTAGTATAGGCGGCCGGGACTATGGCTACACCTTC. This sequence encodes CASSIGGRDYGYTF.

The CDR3 DNA sequence: TGTGCCAGCAGTTTTCTTGTCACTGAAGCTTTCTTT. It is translated as CASSFLVTEAFF. V gene TRBV28 combines with J gene TRBJ1-1; D uncertain. The CDR3 consists of 12 residues. Trimming removed 3 bases from V and 4 bases from J, with 6 bases in between. Germline assignment: CDR1 MDHEN and CDR2 SYDVKM.

The CDR3 loop is CASSQGRVAGGFNEQFF. The CDR3 DNA is TGTGCCAGCAGCCAAGGCCGGGTCGCGGGGGGTTTCAATGAGCAGTTCTTC. The V and J genes are TRBV3-1 (or the pseudogene TRBV3-2) and TRBJ2-1; 8 nucleotides align to TRBD2. Trimming took 1 base from V and 6 from J; bases not matched to a gene: 11. CDR3 length: 17 amino acids. CDR1 LGHDT and CDR2 YNNKEL come from the germline V gene (reference sequence).

The rearrangement uses TRBV10-3 and TRBJ2-1; the D is unclear. Germline loops: CDR1 ENHRY, CDR2 SYGVKD. CDR3 length: 13 amino acids. Trimming stripped 7 bases from V and 4 bases from J, with 11 bases between. The CDR3 here is CAITADLYNEQFF. In DNA form, the CDR3 reads TGTGCCATCACCGCCGACTTGTACAATGAGCAGTTCTTC.

The chain employs TRBV6-1 and TRBJ1-6, with D perhaps TRBD1 (5 bases). With 2 bases removed from V and 7 bases from J, the gap between germline ends came to 9 bases. The CDR3 extends over 14 amino acids. The V gene's germline CDR1 is MNHNS and CDR2 SASEGT. The CDR3 DNA sequence: TGTGCCAGCAGTGAACATGACAGAAATTCACCCCTCCACTTT. Translated, it gives CASSEHDRNSPLHF.

The V call is TRBV21-1, the J call TRBJ1-5; the table names TRBD1, a call not compared with the DNA. TRBV21-1 is a documented pseudogene. This CDR3 region has 17 residues. The CDR3 sequence: CASSKARDRPSGQPQHF. Written as DNA, the CDR3 is TGTGCCAGCAGCAAAGCCCGGGACAGGCCCTCAGGTCAGCCCCAGCATTTT.

This chain connects TRBV11-3 to TRBJ1-3; D gene uncertain. The CDR3 contains 14 residues. Deletions cut 3 bases from V and 2 bases from J, with 8 bases between. Germline loops: CDR1 SGHNT, CDR2 YENEEA. The DNA of the CDR3 is TGTGCCAGCAGCTTCGTGAGAACTGGAAACACCATATATTTT. Its translation: CASSFVRTGNTIYF. The variable domain in full, with the rest retrieved from reference TRBV11-3 and TRBJ1-3, is EAGVVQSPRYKIIEKKQPVAFWCNPISGHNTLYWYLQNLGQGPELLIRYENEEAVDDSQLPKDRFSAERLKGVDSTLKIQPAELGDSAVYLCASSFVRTGNTIYFGEGSWLTVV.